The next 19 T cell receptor beta chains were all read from a single sample in a study of blood T cell repertoires in COVID-19. Profiling relied on immunoSEQ multiplex PCR, and the TCRdb table lists in-frame clones only, not all of them. This sample has roughly 260,000 clones; approximately 89% occur once, and the top ten carry about 9.8%. The sample taken for sequencing was peripheral blood. These receptors were taken from a man aged 40-49 years who had recovered from COVID-19.

The chain recombines TRBV18 with TRBJ1-2; TRBD1 might be the D (5 bases). CDR3 length: 15 amino acids. Trimming removed 3 bases from V and 4 bases from J, with 15 bases in between. CDR1 and CDR2 from the germline V gene are KGHSH and LQKENI. CDR3 sequence (DNA): TGTGCCAGCTCACCCTTACAGGACACGGGCTATGGCTACACCTTC. It translates to CASSPLQDTGYGYTF.

The J gene is TRBJ1-1, the V gene TRBV5-8, with D hard to call. CDR3 size: 12 residues. The V gene's germline CDR1 is SGHTS and CDR2 YDEGEE. Trimming stripped 2 bases from V and 3 bases from J, with 5 bases between. The CDR3, as DNA: TGTGCCAGCAGCTTACACCACACTGAAGCTTTCTTT. Protein sequence: CASSLHHTEAFF.

This clone was detected only once. J is TRBJ1-4 and V is TRBV9, with D uncertain. The CDR3 runs to 15 residues. Deletions cut 4 bases from V and 2 bases from J, with 12 bases between. Germline V gene lookup returns CDR1 SGDLS and CDR2 YYNGEE. CDR3 nucleotide sequence: TGTGCCAGCAGCACTAGGCCGGGGACTAATGAAAAACTGTTTTTT. The encoded protein is CASSTRPGTNEKLFF.

The CDR3 here is CASSSPLRDNEQFF. CDR3 nucleotide sequence: TGTGCCAGCAGCTCACCACTCAGGGACAATGAGCAGTTCTTC. The V call is TRBV7-9, the J call TRBJ2-1; TRBD1 might be the D (5 bases). V dropped 4 bases and J dropped 5 bases, with 12 bases sitting between them. The CDR3 runs 14 residues. Germline values: CDR1 SEHNR, CDR2 FQNEAQ (reference sequence).

The V call is TRBV15, the J call TRBJ2-2; 9 bases map to TRBD1. Losses at the gene ends were 5 bases for V and 7 bases for J; bases not matched to a gene: 8. Per germline, CDR1 LNHNV and CDR2 YYDKDF (reference sequence). This CDR3 is built from 15 residues. CDR3 sequence (DNA): TGTGCCACCAGCCCCCAGACAGGGGGAATCGGGGAGCTGTTTTTT. This translates into CATSPQTGGIGELFF.

The rearrangement joins TRBV11-3 to TRBJ2-3; D remains ambiguous. CDR3 length: 14 residues. V shed 5 bases and J shed 3 bases, with 12 bases lying between them. Germline V gene lookup returns CDR1 SGHNT and CDR2 YENEEA. CDR3 loop: CASSPSLITDTQYF. CDR3 coding DNA: TGTGCCAGCAGCCCGAGTCTAATTACAGATACGCAGTATTTT.

This chain connects TRBV2 to TRBJ2-7; 7 bases map to TRBD2. The V gene end was trimmed by 6 bases and the J gene end by 0 bases; junction bases not matched to a gene: 14. Germline V gives CDR1 SNHLY, CDR2 FYNNEI. The CDR3 totals 17 residues. CDR3 sequence (DNA): TGTGCCAGCAGGTTCCCTCTAAAGCGGGAACACTCCTACGAGCAGTACTTC. It yields the protein CASRFPLKREHSYEQYF.

This clone has more than one count but fewer than ten. The chain recombines TRBV19 with TRBJ2-2; D remains unclear. The CDR3 is 17 amino acids. The V and J ends lost 9 bases and 0 bases respectively, with 20 bases between them. Germline values: CDR1 LNHDA, CDR2 SQIVND (reference sequence). The DNA of the CDR3 is TGTGCCAGCCTCGATTTTGGCGGCATTTCGAACACCGGGGAGCTGTTTTTT. This gives the protein CASLDFGGISNTGELFF.

This sequence joins TRBV9 and TRBJ1-4; the match to TRBD1 covers 7 bases. With V trimmed by 5 bases and J by 6 bases, 7 bases remained unmatched. CDR3 length: 14 amino acids. Germline V CDR1 and CDR2: SGDLS, YYNGEE. The CDR3 sequence is CASRGTGEDEKLFF. CDR3 nucleotides: TGTGCCAGCAGAGGTACAGGGGAGGATGAAAAACTGTTTTTT.

This chain uses TRBV4-3 with TRBJ2-2; 10 positions match TRBD2. This CDR3 contains 17 residues. V lost 4 bases, J lost 1 base, and 6 bases stayed unmatched. CDR1 and CDR2 from the germline V gene are LGHNA and YSLEER. As DNA, the CDR3 is TGCGCCAGCAGCCGTAGACTAGCGGGTGGGAACACCGGGGAGCTGTTTTTT. This sequence encodes CASSRRLAGGNTGELFF.

This clone was detected only a few times. This chain uses TRBV10-2 with TRBJ2-5, with TRBD1 identical over 8 bases. Germline V gene sequence: CDR1 WSHSY, CDR2 SAAADI. V shed 10 bases and J 9 bases; nucleotides not matched to a gene: 19. This CDR3 contains 15 residues. This chain's CDR3 is CAILTGTGVNGAQYF. The CDR3 bases are TGCGCCATACTTACCGGGACAGGAGTTAACGGGGCCCAGTACTTC.

This clone was detected only a few times. The V gene is TRBV7-8, the J gene TRBJ1-1, with a possible D match to TRBD1 (6 bases). The CDR3 has 14 residues. Germline values: CDR1 SGHVS, CDR2 FQNEAQ. Trimming took 7 bases from V and 2 from J, leaving 14 bases between them. The CDR3 DNA reads TGTGCCAGCAAGAGGACACAGGGTAACACTGAAGCTTTCTTT. This encodes CASKRTQGNTEAFF.

The gene calls are TRBV2 and TRBJ2-7; 7 bases match TRBD1. Germline loops: CDR1 SNHLY, CDR2 FYNNEI. The J segment lost 3 bases and the V segment lost 9 bases, leaving 14 bases of the junction unmatched. CDR3 size: 15 residues. CDR3 in DNA: TGTGCCAGTGCCGAAGGGGACAGTCATATCTACGAGCAGTACTTC. Its protein product is CASAEGDSHIYEQYF.

The gene calls are TRBV7-9 and TRBJ2-1, with 8 bases identical to TRBD1. The J segment lost 9 bases and the V segment lost 8 bases, leaving 15 bases of the junction unmatched. The CDR3 covers 15 residues. From germline, CDR1 is SEHNR and CDR2 FQNEAQ (reference sequence). The CDR3 DNA follows: TGTGCCAGCCCTCTGGTGCAGGGGGCAAGCGGTGAGCAGTTCTTC. This encodes CASPLVQGASGEQFF.

This rearrangement joins TRBV2 to TRBJ2-7; 12 bases are shared with TRBD2. Germline CDR1 is SNHLY and CDR2 is FYNNEI. V gave up 5 bases and J gave up 3 bases; unmatched junction bases: 5. This CDR3 has 15 residues. CDR3 DNA: TGTGCCAGCAGTCGGACTAGCGGGGTTAACTACGAGCAGTACTTC. This gives the protein CASSRTSGVNYEQYF.

The V gene is TRBV7-2, the J gene TRBJ2-2; D is perhaps TRBD1 (6 bases). CDR3 length: 15 residues. Germline CDR1 reads SGHTA; CDR2 reads FQGNSA. V was trimmed by 5 bases and J by 1 base, leaving 11 bases between them. The CDR3 protein is CASSITTGNTGELFF. The CDR3 DNA reads as TGTGCCAGCAGCATAACGACAGGGAACACCGGGGAGCTGTTTTTT.

The gene calls are TRBV7-2 and TRBJ2-3; TRBD1 might be the D (8 bases). This CDR3 has 16 amino acids. Germline CDR1 is SGHTA and CDR2 is FQGNSA. Trimming removed 1 base from V and 5 bases from J, with 16 bases in between. CDR3 protein: CASSLVIQGGRDTQYF. In DNA, the CDR3 is TGTGCCAGCAGCTTAGTGATACAGGGGGGGAGAGATACGCAGTATTTT.

V and J are TRBV6-5 and TRBJ1-1; no reliable D call. Looked up from germline, CDR1 is MNHEY and CDR2 is SVGAGI. Trimming pared 2 bases from V and 3 bases from J, leaving 7 bases between. The CDR3 has 13 residues. The CDR3 loop is CASSYRGHTEAFF. The CDR3 DNA follows: TGTGCCAGCAGTTACAGAGGCCACACTGAAGCTTTCTTT.

V and J are TRBV5-6 and TRBJ2-7; D ambiguous. With 0 bases removed from V and 2 bases from J, the gap between germline ends came to 9 bases. The CDR3 runs 14 residues. Germline loops: CDR1 SGHDT, CDR2 YYEEEE. This CDR3 is CASSLGFAPYEQYF. Written as DNA, the CDR3 is TGTGCCAGCAGCTTGGGCTTCGCGCCCTACGAGCAGTACTTC.